The source of this T cell receptor (delta chain) is a study of gamma-delta chains in newborns, infants, children. Germline V gene lookup returns CDR1 TVYSNPD and CDR2 GDNSRS (reference sequence). The CDR3 is made up of 19 amino acids. As for this clone: With only one base between it and a far larger clone, this is likely a read error.

TCRdb called clones from the reads again using CATT. The sample consists of 1,500 or so delta-chain clones, around 44% of them appearing once. Sample: blood. This TCR was sampled from a child who had a fever. This chain joins TRDV3 and TRDJ1; 8 nucleotides line up with TRDD3. For the CDR3, the DNA is TGTGCCTTTTGGTCTCGACCTACTGGGGGTCGCTGGTACACCGGTAAACTCATCTTT. Amino acids: CAFWSRPTGGRWYTGKLIF.